This TCR beta chain was profiled in a study of tumor-infiltrating lymphocytes in primary liver carcinoma. Study background: The neoplasms were of stage T1-T3 N0M0, with dimensions of 4.2 to 10 cm across. Points from the study as a whole: Only about 7.5-24% of top clones were detected in all five tumor regions. Tumor region pairs shared more overlap than did tumor-adjacent and tumor-blood pairs.

Production of TCR beta cDNA used around 0.45 ug total RNA together with a constant-region primer. Libraries of TCR beta came from three nested multiplex PCR rounds with slightly modified ARM-PCR. TRBV1-TRBV30 forward and Cbeta reverse primers drove the first two roughly 10-cycle rounds. MiXCR was run by TCRdb on the multiplex PCR reads, yielding one entry per CDR3 protein. There are roughly 190,000 distinct CDR3 sequences in the sample; around four fifths occur only once, and around 18% lies in the top ten. Trimming shortened V by 2 bases and J by 2 bases, and 9 bases separated the two germline ends. The CDR3 spans 15 residues. The germline gives CDR1 SGHTA, CDR2 FQGNSA. Remarks on this clonotype: The antigen is not known. A read error is likely, as this CDR3 ends without the conserved phenylalanine or tryptophan.

Joint extraction of RNA and DNA used 20-30 mg of bulk tissue that was unsorted. The sampling covered five separate regions of each tumor. The chain carries TRBV7-2 and TRBJ2-2, with no clear D. The sample taken for sequencing was tumor tissue from primary liver carcinoma. This TCR was recovered from a man aged 35-49 years with primary liver carcinoma and hepatitis B virus infection. CDR3 nucleotides: TGTGCCAGCAGCTTATTATCCGTTAACACCGGGGAGCTGTTTATT. It specifies CASSLLSVNTGELFI.